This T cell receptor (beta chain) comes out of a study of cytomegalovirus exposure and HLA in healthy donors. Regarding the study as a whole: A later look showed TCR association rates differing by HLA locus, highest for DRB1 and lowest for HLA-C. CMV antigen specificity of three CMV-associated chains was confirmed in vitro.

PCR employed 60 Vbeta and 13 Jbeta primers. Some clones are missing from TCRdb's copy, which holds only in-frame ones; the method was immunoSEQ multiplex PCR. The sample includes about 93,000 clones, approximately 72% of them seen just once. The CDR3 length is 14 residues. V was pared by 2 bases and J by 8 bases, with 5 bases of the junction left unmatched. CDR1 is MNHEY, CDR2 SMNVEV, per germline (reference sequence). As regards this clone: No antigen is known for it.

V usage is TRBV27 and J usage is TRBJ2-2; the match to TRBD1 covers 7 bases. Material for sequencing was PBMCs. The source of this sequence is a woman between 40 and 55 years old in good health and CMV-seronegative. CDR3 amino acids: CASSLRDRRGELFF. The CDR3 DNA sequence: TGTGCCAGCAGTTTACGGGACAGACGGGGGGAGCTGTTTTTT.